Listed below are T cell receptor beta chains from one sample, sequenced in a study of blood T cell repertoires in COVID-19. Assay: immunoSEQ multiplex PCR; the TCRdb copy retains only in-frame clones and omits some. Of some 200,000 clones in the sample, around 83% were seen once. Input material: peripheral blood. These receptors came from a woman aged 55-69 years with acute or convalescent COVID-19. The conserved cysteine and the conserved F or W are not part of the CDR3 here.

v_call: TRBV5-4; cdr3_aa: ASSLPSGGYNTEAF
v_call: TRBV7-3; cdr3_aa: ASSPGFGSGLTEAF
v_call: TRBV4-2; cdr3_aa: ASSLEDSGNTIY
v_call: TRBV29-1; cdr3_aa: SVANGAGGRNEQF
v_call: TRBV5-3; cdr3_aa: ARSKDRGATGELF
v_call: TRBV18; cdr3_aa: ASSPGRGALNTEAF
v_call: TRBV28; cdr3_aa: ASSWPREGQGETQY
v_call: TRBV20-1; cdr3_aa: SASGGGRPDTQY
v_call: TRBV7-8; cdr3_aa: ASSLAPTGVQNIQY
v_call: TRBV15; cdr3_aa: ATSPRLNTDTQY
v_call: TRBV30; cdr3_aa: AWSGSQAMAEAF
v_call: TRBV12-3/TRBV12-4; cdr3_aa: ASSLIRNYGYT
v_call: TRBV18; cdr3_aa: ASSPRQPVEKLF